This TCR beta chain was obtained from a study of T cell responses to AZD1222 COVID-19 vaccine. Only in-frame clones appear in the TCRdb table, and some are missing; sequencing was by immunoSEQ multiplex PCR. Seen here are some 140,000 clones, nearly 90% observed once, and the top ten hold about 9.5%. V was clipped by 3 bases and J by 5 bases, with 14 bases between them. The CDR3 spans 15 residues. Per the germline V gene, CDR1 is LNHDA and CDR2 is SQIVND (reference sequence). This chain uses TRBV19 with TRBJ1-5, with a weak D call TRBD1 (5 bases). This sequence originates from an adult who received the AZD1222 COVID-19 vaccine. Sequences were derived from peripheral blood, sampled 28 days after the second AZD1222 dose. The CDR3 region is CASSIAGLFYQPQHF. CDR3 nucleotides: TGTGCCAGTAGTATCGCAGGGTTATTCTATCAGCCCCAGCATTTT.